Below, 18 T cell receptor beta chains from the same sample are listed, as sequenced in a study of blood T cell repertoires in COVID-19. Profiled with immunoSEQ multiplex PCR; TCRdb holds only in-frame clones, not every one. The sample holds around 97,000 clones, about 80% seen once. Input material: peripheral blood. These receptors were taken from a man between 70 and 80 years old with acute or convalescent COVID-19.

This sequence joins TRBV6-2 or TRBV6-3 and TRBJ2-3, with 8 bases matching TRBD2. In germline, CDR1 is MNHEY, CDR2 SVGEGT. The CDR3 runs to 18 residues. Unmatched junction bases numbered 13, after V lost 2 bases and J lost 3 bases. In DNA, the CDR3 is TGTGCCAGCAGTTACCCCTCGCCCCAGCGGGGGACGACAGATACGCAGTATTTT. Translating it yields CASSYPSPQRGTTDTQYF.

There are a few counts of this clone. This chain uses TRBV5-6 with TRBJ2-7; weak D call: TRBD2 (6 bases). Per germline, CDR1 SGHDT and CDR2 YYEEEE. The ends were cut back, 1 base at V and 1 base at J, with 9 bases in the middle. The CDR3 spans 14 residues. The chain's CDR3 is CASSLQRVSYEQYF. In DNA, the CDR3 is TGTGCCAGCAGCTTGCAGCGGGTATCCTACGAGCAGTACTTC.

The genes are TRBV9 and TRBJ2-2; TRBD1 aligns across 7 bases. Germline V gene data show CDR1 as SGDLS and CDR2 as YYNGEE. The CDR3 is made up of 15 amino acids. V trimming: 4 bases; J trimming: 4 bases; junction bases outside the gene matches: 7. CDR3 DNA sequence: TGTGCCAGCAGCTCCCAAGGGGGCGCCACCGGGGAGCTGTTTTTT. Its protein product is CASSSQGGATGELFF. Combining the CDR3 with reference TRBV9 and TRBJ2-2 gives the whole variable domain DSGVTQTPKHLITATGQRVTLRCSPRSGDLSVYWYQQSLDQGLQFLIQYYNGEERAKGNILERFSAQQFPDLHSELNLSSLELGDSALYFCASSSQGGATGELFFGEGSRLTVL.

This clone showed up just a few times. The chain uses TRBV5-6 and TRBJ1-2; no definite D call. The ends were cut back, 2 bases at V and 4 bases at J, with 3 bases in the middle. This CDR3 is built from 11 residues. Per the germline V gene, CDR1 is SGHDT and CDR2 is YYEEEE. In DNA, the CDR3 is TGTGCCAGCAGCTTCCTCTATGGCTACACCTTC. Its translation: CASSFLYGYTF.

The V and J genes are TRBV6-5 and TRBJ1-1; 7 nucleotides agree with TRBD1. In germline, CDR1 is MNHEY, CDR2 SVGAGI. The CDR3 has 13 amino acids. Unmatched junction bases numbered 8, after V lost 6 bases and J lost 7 bases. DNA of the CDR3: TGTGCCAGCAGCCAGGACAGGAATAGTGAAGCTTTCTTT. Encoded protein: CASSQDRNSEAFF.

The gene calls are TRBV27 and TRBJ2-3, with 7 bases fitting TRBD2. The CDR3 spans 15 residues. Per the germline V gene, CDR1 is MNHEY and CDR2 is SMNVEV (reference sequence). V was clipped by 3 bases and J by 2 bases; unmatched bases: 5. The CDR3 loop reads CASSFGGGDTDTQYF. Here the CDR3 DNA reads TGTGCCAGCAGTTTTGGTGGGGGGGACACAGATACGCAGTATTTT.

This chain uses TRBV24-1 with TRBJ2-2, with 11 bases matching TRBD1. Trimming took 7 bases from V and 5 from J; bases not matched to a gene: 8. The CDR3 is made up of 16 amino acids. CDR1 is KGHDR and CDR2 is SFDVKD in the germline V gene. The CDR3 spells CATRGDRGKRTGELFF. CDR3 coding DNA: TGTGCCACCAGGGGGGACAGGGGGAAGCGAACCGGGGAGCTGTTTTTT.

The rearrangement joins TRBV10-3 to TRBJ2-1; 10 bases align to TRBD2. The CDR3 consists of 14 residues. Trimming took 7 bases from V and 8 from J; bases not matched to a gene: 8. Germline CDR1 is ENHRY and CDR2 is SYGVKD. The CDR3 reads CAIKAAGGPDEQFF. The CDR3 DNA sequence: TGTGCCATCAAAGCAGCGGGAGGGCCTGATGAGCAGTTCTTC.

J is TRBJ2-1 and V is TRBV6-5; D might be TRBD1 (6 bases). V lost 2 bases to trimming and J lost 13 bases, with 15 bases between them. Germline loops: CDR1 MNHEY, CDR2 SVGAGI. The CDR3 covers 13 residues. The chain's CDR3 is CASSYGEGEKQFF. As DNA, the CDR3 is TGTGCCAGCAGTTACGGAGAGGGGGAAAAACAGTTCTTC.

This clone was seen just once. The rearrangement uses TRBV14 and TRBJ2-1; D might be TRBD2 (5 bases). Per germline, CDR1 SGHDN and CDR2 FVKESK. The CDR3 spans 14 residues. V lost 5 bases to trimming and J lost 2 bases, with 10 bases between them. This CDR3 reads CASSASGPYNEQFF. CDR3 in DNA: TGTGCCAGCAGCGCGAGCGGCCCCTACAATGAGCAGTTCTTC.

J is TRBJ2-3 and V is TRBV4-3; 7 bases are shared with TRBD1. Per the germline V gene, CDR1 is LGHNA and CDR2 is YSLEER. This CDR3 spans 15 amino acids. The V and J ends lost 3 bases and 3 bases, in that order; junction bases with no gene match: 6. The CDR3 region is CASSHSGQATDTQYF. CDR3 bases: TGCGCCAGCAGCCATTCTGGACAGGCTACAGATACGCAGTATTTT.

The chain couples TRBV29-1 to TRBJ1-1; D is undetermined. Germline CDR1 SQVTM, CDR2 ANQGSEA. CDR3 size: 11 residues. With 7 bases removed from V and 5 bases from J, the gap between germline ends came to 11 bases. CDR3 sequence reads: CSAMGRTEAFF. CDR3 DNA sequence: TGCAGCGCGATGGGGAGGACTGAAGCTTTCTTT.

The chain carries TRBV5-1 and TRBJ2-3; TRBD1 matches at 11 bases. The CDR3 extends over 15 amino acids. Germline CDR1 is SGHRS and CDR2 is YFSETQ. V shed 0 bases, J shed 4 bases, and the junction held 1 base outside the gene matches. Written as DNA, the CDR3 is TGCGCCAGCAGCTTGGGGGGACAGGGGGCAGATACGCAGTATTTT. Its protein product is CASSLGGQGADTQYF. Variable domain in full (rest from reference TRBV5-1 and TRBJ2-3): KAGVTQTPRYLIKTRGQQVTLSCSPISGHRSVSWYQQTPGQGLQFLFEYFSETQRNKGNFPGRFSGRQFSNSRSEMNVSTLELGDSALYLCASSLGGQGADTQYFGPGTRLTVL.

The chain couples TRBV6-5 to TRBJ2-5; 9 bases align to TRBD2. V shed 7 bases and J 4 bases; nucleotides not matched to a gene: 4. This CDR3 has 13 residues. Germline V CDR1 and CDR2: MNHEY, SVGAGI. This CDR3 reads CASMELAGETQYF. The CDR3 DNA is TGTGCCAGCATGGAACTAGCGGGAGAGACCCAGTACTTC.

Worth noting for this clone: The sample holds other DNA sequences that translate to the same CDR3. This chain uses TRBV5-1 with TRBJ1-3; D is ambiguous. The CDR3 loop spans 14 amino acids. Germline lookup yields CDR1 SGHRS and CDR2 YFSETQ. Trimming stripped 0 bases from V and 0 bases from J, with 4 bases between. CDR3 sequence (DNA): TGCGCCAGCAGCTTGGCGGTCTCTGGAAACACCATATATTTT. The encoded protein is CASSLAVSGNTIYF.

This rearrangement joins TRBV30 to TRBJ2-1, with D perhaps TRBD2 (6 bases). Germline values: CDR1 GTSNPN, CDR2 SVGIG (reference sequence). The length of the CDR3 is 13 residues. V lost 5 bases and J lost 6, with 14 bases in between. The CDR3 loop reads CAWRGTGGNEQFF. In DNA, the CDR3 is TGTGCCTGGCGCGGGACCGGGGGCAATGAGCAGTTCTTC.

The V gene is TRBV29-1, the J gene TRBJ1-2; a weak D match, TRBD1 (6 bases). This CDR3 has 13 amino acids. V lost 4 bases and J 4 bases, leaving 13 bases between the germline ends. Germline CDR1 reads SQVTM; CDR2 reads ANQGSEA. For the CDR3, the DNA is TGCAGCGTTGTGACAGGTCTAAGCTATGGCTACACCTTC. It yields the protein CSVVTGLSYGYTF.

The sample holds one count of this clone. The chain uses TRBV4-3 and TRBJ2-3, with TRBD2 identical over 9 bases. Germline V gives CDR1 LGHNA, CDR2 YSLEER. The CDR3 has 17 amino acids. The V gene end was trimmed by 0 bases and the J gene end by 3 bases; junction bases not matched to a gene: 7. The CDR3 nucleotides read TGCGCCAGCAGCCAAGACCCGGCGAGCGGGAGGACAGATACGCAGTATTTT. It is translated as CASSQDPASGRTDTQYF.